The rows below give T cell receptor beta chains drawn from one sample of a study of T cell responses to AZD1222 COVID-19 vaccine. The data were produced by immunoSEQ multiplex PCR, yet TCRdb's version contains in-frame clones alone and is incomplete. The repertoire includes fewer than 150,000 clones, 85% to 95% of them detected once, and roughly 0.96% sits in the top ten. This material consisted of peripheral blood, taken on day 0 of AZD1222 vaccination. The receptor source for this set is an adult in good health. Each CDR3 is given without its conserved first and last residue. Rows may omit the clone size; those that give it use once, few, many or a size class.

cdr3_aa v_call clone_size
ASSESRNNGYT TRBV10-1 once
ASSLALGSGNTIY TRBV7-9 once
ASSPFGRSNYGYT TRBV18 NA
ASGRSNYGYT TRBV2 NA
ASSFFYTTNTGELF TRBV5-1 few
ASSHGQDGSNEKLF TRBV7-6 NA
ASSPRHLRGRPQETQY TRBV18 NA
ASSPGTGDTQY TRBV7-9 once
SVGGGDYGYT TRBV29-1 NA
ASSLKLAGYEQY TRBV5-1 NA
ASSPVQGEGSEQF TRBV19 once
ASKGEGQGRYTGELF TRBV19 NA
ASNRGAQPQH TRBV6-5 NA
ATHRGFHEQY TRBV6-6 NA
ASSTPDGGASDNEQF TRBV19 NA
ASSRTDTQY TRBV5-1 once
ASSPGGAEAF TRBV18 NA
SARDLRDF TRBV20-1 NA
ASSLTRVNNEQF TRBV27 NA
ATRRLAGVTDTQY TRBV6-5 NA
ASSYSRGQAF TRBV6-5 NA
ASSVGGRGNYGYT TRBV9 NA
ASRDRGRYEQY TRBV3-1/TRBV3-2 NA
ASSQRGRGWNEQF TRBV7-9 NA
ASSHPRTGIYEQY TRBV14 NA
ASSLGAGGHNYGYT TRBV5-4 NA
ASSQGGGNTIY TRBV3-1/TRBV3-2 NA
ASSPFGQASSYNSPLH TRBV18 NA
AWSQGGQETQY TRBV30 once
ASSIDPGPGGEETQY TRBV19 NA
ASSQRRSGGPAGELF TRBV7-2 NA
ASSRVFGQGYNEQF TRBV5-4 NA
AIMSGQGYGYT TRBV10-3 NA